This T cell receptor beta chain was identified in a study of radiotherapy plus CTLA-4 blockade in lung cancer (dated by TCRdb to between 2018 and 2020). A note on the overall study: Objective responses were observed in 15% to 20% of enrolled patients, and disease control was achieved in approximately 32%.

General findings and caveats noted by the study authors: The strongest predictors of response were reported to be early dynamic shifts in blood T cell clones along with a rise in serum interferon-beta following radiation. After treatment with radiotherapy and ipilimumab, TCR clones that originated in tumors expanded in peripheral blood.

The protocol used for the library was the immunoSEQ multiplex PCR assay. TCRdb re-hosts the immuneACCESS table, in-frame sequences only. Its copies lack some clones; in the studies checked, an unresolved V gene accounts for under half of them, and the cause for the rest is not known. The sample table contains tens of thousands of clones; only one count was recorded for about 80% of them. The ten largest clones capture approximately 4.3% of the sample. The germline V gene (reference sequence) provides CDR1 SEHNR and CDR2 FQNEAQ. After removal of 8 bases from V and 3 bases from J, the junction retains 18 bases not matched to a gene. Inclusive of the bounding cysteine and phenylalanine, the CDR3 is 17 residues long. Only CDR3 DNA remains: 51 bases, in frame from the first base. Focal radiation therapy combined with CTLA-4 blockade (ipilimumab) was tested in patients with chemo-refractory metastatic non-small-cell lung cancer.

Only a few counts were recorded for this clone. Its antigen has not been determined. Base qualities are not at hand, and no much larger clone is one base apart. Specimen: peripheral blood, collected from a patient treated with radiotherapy plus ipilimumab. The receptor's source is a human donor with non-small cell lung cancer who had a partial response to radiotherapy plus ipilimumab. In this chain, TRBV7-9 is recombined with TRBJ1-2; 7 central nucleotides agree with TRBD1. The base sequence is TGTGCCAGCGCCTCTGTAGGGGGCGTCGAGTCGCACTATGGCTACACCTTC. This gives the protein CASASVGGVESHYGYTF.